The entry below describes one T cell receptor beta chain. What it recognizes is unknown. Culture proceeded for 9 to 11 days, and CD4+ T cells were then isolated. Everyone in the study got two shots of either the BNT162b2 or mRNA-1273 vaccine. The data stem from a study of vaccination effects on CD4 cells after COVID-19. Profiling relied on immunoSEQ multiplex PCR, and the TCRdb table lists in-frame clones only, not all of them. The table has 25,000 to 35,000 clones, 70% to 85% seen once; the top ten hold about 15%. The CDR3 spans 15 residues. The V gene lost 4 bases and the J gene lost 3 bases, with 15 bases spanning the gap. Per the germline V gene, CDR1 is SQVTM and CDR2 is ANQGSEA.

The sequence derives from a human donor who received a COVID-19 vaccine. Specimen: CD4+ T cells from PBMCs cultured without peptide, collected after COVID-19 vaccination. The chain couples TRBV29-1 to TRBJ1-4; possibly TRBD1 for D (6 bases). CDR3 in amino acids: CSVGGTGSSNEKLFF. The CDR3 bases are TGCAGCGTTGGGGGAACAGGGTCTTCTAATGAAAAACTGTTTTTT.